This T cell receptor (beta chain) was identified during a study of T-cell memory formation after mild COVID-19. A 5'RACE reaction primed in the constant segment made cDNA libraries of TCR alpha and TCR beta, and these carried sample barcodes and UMIs. MiXCR, run by TCRdb on the 5' RACE reads, gives a single entry per CDR3 protein. The sample yields around 440,000 distinct CDR3 sequences, 15% to 20% seen once. As regards this clonotype: Its antigen is undetermined.

Broader study findings: There were some responding clones in pre-infection memory, which suggested that cross-reactive memory had joined. The CD4+ clones that contracted clustered mainly within CM and EM, and the CD8+ clones concentrated in EMRA.

This CDR3 is 16 amino acids long. In germline, CDR1 is LNHNV, CDR2 YYDKDF (reference sequence). V was clipped by 7 bases and J by 3 bases; unmatched bases: 7. The chain has TRBV15 and TRBJ2-1; 12 positions match TRBD2. The sequenced sample consisted of PBMCs or a T cell subset sorted from them (not recorded which). The sequence was obtained from an adult woman who had mild COVID-19 (a few samples of this study predate the infection). Cell type and time point are not known. DNA of the CDR3: TGTGCCACCAACCCGGGGACTAGCGGGCTCTACAATGAGCAGTTCTTC. Amino acids: CATNPGTSGLYNEQFF.